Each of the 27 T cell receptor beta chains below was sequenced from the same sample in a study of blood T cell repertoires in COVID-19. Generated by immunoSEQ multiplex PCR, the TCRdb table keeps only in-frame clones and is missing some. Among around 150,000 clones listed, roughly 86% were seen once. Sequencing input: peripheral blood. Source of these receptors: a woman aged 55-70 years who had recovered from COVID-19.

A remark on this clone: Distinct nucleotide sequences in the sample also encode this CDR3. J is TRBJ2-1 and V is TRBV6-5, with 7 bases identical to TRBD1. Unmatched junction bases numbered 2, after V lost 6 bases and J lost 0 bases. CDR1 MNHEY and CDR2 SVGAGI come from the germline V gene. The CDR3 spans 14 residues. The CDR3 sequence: CASRDRSSYNEQFF. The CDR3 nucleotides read TGTGCCAGCAGGGACAGGAGCTCCTACAATGAGCAGTTCTTC.

CDR3 loop: CASSRGGAEGAYEQYF. The CDR3 DNA is TGTGCCAGCAGTAGGGGGGGGGCCGAGGGCGCCTACGAGCAGTACTTC. This rearrangement joins TRBV27 to TRBJ2-7; D perhaps matches TRBD2 (7 bases). The V end lost 5 bases, the J end lost 2 bases, and 19 bases lay between the germline ends. Germline CDR1 reads MNHEY; CDR2 reads SMNVEV (reference sequence). The CDR3 spans 16 residues.

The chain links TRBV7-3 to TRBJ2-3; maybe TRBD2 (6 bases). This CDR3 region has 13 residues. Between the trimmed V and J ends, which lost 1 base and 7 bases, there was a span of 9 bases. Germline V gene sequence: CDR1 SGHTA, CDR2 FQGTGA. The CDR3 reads CASSLSGEYTQYF. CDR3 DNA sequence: TGTGCCAGCAGCTTAAGCGGGGAATATACGCAGTATTTT.

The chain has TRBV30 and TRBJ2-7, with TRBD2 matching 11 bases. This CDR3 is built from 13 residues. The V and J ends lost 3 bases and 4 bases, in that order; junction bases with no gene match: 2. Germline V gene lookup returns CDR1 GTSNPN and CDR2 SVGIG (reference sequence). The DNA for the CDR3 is TGTGCCTGGAGGGGACTAGCGGTGTACGAGCAGTACTTC. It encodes CAWRGLAVYEQYF.

Here the CDR3 DNA reads TGTGCCAGCAGTTTAGGAGGAACCAATCAGCCCCAGCATTTT. Its protein is CASSLGGTNQPQHF. The V and J genes are TRBV28 and TRBJ1-5, with D hard to call. Looked up from germline, CDR1 is MDHEN and CDR2 is SYDVKM. V was cut by 2 bases and J by 3 bases, with 8 bases left in between. The CDR3 has 14 amino acids. Based on the CDR3 plus reference TRBV28 and TRBJ1-5, the full variable domain is DVKVTQSSRYLVKRTGEKVFLECVQDMDHENMFWYRQDPGLGLRLIYFSYDVKMKEKGDIPEGYSVSREKKERFSLILESASTNQTSMYLCASSLGGTNQPQHFGDGTRLSIL.

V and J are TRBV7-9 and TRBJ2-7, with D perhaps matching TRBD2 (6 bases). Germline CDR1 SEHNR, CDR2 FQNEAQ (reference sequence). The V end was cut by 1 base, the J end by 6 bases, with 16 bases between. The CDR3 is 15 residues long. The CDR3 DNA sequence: TGTGCCAGCAGCTTAGGGAATCGGTTGGGGGGCGAGCAGTACTTC. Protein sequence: CASSLGNRLGGEQYF. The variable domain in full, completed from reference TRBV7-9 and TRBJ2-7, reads DTGVSQNPRHKITKRGQNVTFRCDPISEHNRLYWYRQTLGQGPEFLTYFQNEAQLEKSRLLSDRFSAERPKGSFSTLEIQRTEQGDSAMYLCASSLGNRLGGEQYFGPGTRLTVT.

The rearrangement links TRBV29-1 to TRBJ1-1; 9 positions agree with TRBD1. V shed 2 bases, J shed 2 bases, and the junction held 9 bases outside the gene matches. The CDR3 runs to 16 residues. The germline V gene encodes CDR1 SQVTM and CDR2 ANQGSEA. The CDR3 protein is CSVELGTGIRNTEAFF. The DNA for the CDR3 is TGCAGCGTTGAATTGGGGACAGGGATTCGTAACACTGAAGCTTTCTTT.

The CDR3 region has the DNA TGTGCCAGCAGTAGCACAGCTAACTATGGCTACACCTTC. Its protein product is CASSSTANYGYTF. The rearrangement uses TRBV28 and TRBJ1-2; D unresolved. The CDR3 contains 13 residues. V lost 5 bases and J 0 bases, leaving 7 bases between the germline ends. Germline CDR1 reads MDHEN; CDR2 reads SYDVKM.

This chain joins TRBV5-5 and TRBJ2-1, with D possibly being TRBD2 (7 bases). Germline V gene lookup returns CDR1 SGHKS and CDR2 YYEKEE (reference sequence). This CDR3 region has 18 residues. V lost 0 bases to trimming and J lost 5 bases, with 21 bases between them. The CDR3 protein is CASSLAPEAGAGDNEQFF. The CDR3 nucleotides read TGTGCCAGCAGCTTGGCTCCCGAGGCGGGGGCCGGCGACAATGAGCAGTTCTTC.

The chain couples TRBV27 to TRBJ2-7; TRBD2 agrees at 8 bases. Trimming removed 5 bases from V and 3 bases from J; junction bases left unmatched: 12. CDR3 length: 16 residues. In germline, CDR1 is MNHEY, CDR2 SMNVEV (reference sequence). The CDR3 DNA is TGTGCCAGCAGTCCTACATTAGCGGGGAACGGCTACGAGCAGTACTTC. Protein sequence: CASSPTLAGNGYEQYF.

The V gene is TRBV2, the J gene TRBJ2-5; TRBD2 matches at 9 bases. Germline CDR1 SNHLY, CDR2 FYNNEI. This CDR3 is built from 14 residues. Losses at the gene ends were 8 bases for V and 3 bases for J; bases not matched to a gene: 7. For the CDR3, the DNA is TGTGCCAGCCGGTTGCGACTAGCGGAAGAGACCCAGTACTTC. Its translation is CASRLRLAEETQYF.

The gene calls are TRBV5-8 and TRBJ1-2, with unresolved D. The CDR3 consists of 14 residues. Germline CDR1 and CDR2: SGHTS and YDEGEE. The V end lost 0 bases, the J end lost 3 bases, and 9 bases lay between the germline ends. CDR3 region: CASSLEWADYGYTF. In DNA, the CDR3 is TGTGCCAGCAGCTTGGAGTGGGCTGACTATGGCTACACCTTC.

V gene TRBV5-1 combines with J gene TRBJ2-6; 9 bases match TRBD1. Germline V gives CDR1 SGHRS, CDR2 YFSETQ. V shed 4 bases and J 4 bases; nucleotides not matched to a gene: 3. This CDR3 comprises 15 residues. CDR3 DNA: TGCGCCAGCAGCAGGACAGGGGACGGGGCCAACGTCCTGACTTTC. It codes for CASSRTGDGANVLTF.

The CDR3 sequence: CASSQDRRVPQHF. CDR3 DNA: TGTGCCAGCAGCCAAGATCGCAGGGTCCCCCAGCATTTT. This chain joins TRBV3-1 (or the pseudogene TRBV3-2) and TRBJ1-5, with a tentative D call TRBD1 (5 bases). CDR1 is LGHDT, CDR2 YNNKEL, per germline (reference sequence). Trimming stripped 0 bases from V and 10 bases from J, with 10 bases between. The CDR3 length is 13 residues.

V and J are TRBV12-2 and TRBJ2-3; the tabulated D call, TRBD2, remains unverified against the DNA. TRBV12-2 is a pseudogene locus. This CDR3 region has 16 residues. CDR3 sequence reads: CASRLVMPGITDTQYF. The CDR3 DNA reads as TGTGCAAGTCGCTTAGTGATGCCGGGTATAACAGATACGCAGTATTTT.

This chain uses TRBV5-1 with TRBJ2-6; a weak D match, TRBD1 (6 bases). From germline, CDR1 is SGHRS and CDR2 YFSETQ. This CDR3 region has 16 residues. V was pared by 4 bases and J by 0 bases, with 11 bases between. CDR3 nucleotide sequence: TGCGCCAGCAGCGTGACAGGTAACTCTGGGGCCAACGTCCTGACTTTC. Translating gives CASSVTGNSGANVLTF.

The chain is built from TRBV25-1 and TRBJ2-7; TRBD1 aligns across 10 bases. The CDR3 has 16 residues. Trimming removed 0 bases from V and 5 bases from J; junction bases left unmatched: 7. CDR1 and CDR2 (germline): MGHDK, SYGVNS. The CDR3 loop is CASSEYRTGGVDEQYF. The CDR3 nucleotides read TGTGCCAGCAGTGAATATAGGACAGGGGGGGTGGACGAGCAGTACTTC.

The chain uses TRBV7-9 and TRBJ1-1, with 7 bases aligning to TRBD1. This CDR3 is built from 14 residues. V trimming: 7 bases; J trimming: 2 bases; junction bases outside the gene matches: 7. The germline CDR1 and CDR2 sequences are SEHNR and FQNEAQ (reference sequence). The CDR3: CASTRGTDNTEAFF. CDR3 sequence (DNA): TGTGCCAGCACCAGGGGGACAGACAACACTGAAGCTTTCTTT. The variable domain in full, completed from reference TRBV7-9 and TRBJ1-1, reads DTGVSQNPRHKITKRGQNVTFRCDPISEHNRLYWYRQTLGQGPEFLTYFQNEAQLEKSRLLSDRFSAERPKGSFSTLEIQRTEQGDSAMYLCASTRGTDNTEAFFGQGTRLTVV.

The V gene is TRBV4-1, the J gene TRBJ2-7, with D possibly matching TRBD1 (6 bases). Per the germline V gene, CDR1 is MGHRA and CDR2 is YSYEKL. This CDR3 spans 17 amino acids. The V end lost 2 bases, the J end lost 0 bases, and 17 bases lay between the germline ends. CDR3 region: CASSQSPDRTLSYEQYF. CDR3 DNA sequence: TGCGCCAGCAGCCAATCCCCTGACAGGACCCTCTCCTACGAGCAGTACTTC.

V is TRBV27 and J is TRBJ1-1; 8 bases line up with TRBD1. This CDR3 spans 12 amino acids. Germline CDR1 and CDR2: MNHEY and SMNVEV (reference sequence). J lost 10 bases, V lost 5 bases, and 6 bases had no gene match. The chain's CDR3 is CASSLRTGRAFF. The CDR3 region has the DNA TGTGCCAGCAGTCTCAGGACAGGGCGAGCTTTCTTT.

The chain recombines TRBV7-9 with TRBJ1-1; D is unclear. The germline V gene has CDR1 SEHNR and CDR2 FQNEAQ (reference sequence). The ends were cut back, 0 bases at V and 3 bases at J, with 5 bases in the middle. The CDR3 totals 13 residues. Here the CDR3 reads CASSLASHTEAFF. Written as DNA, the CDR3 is TGTGCCAGCAGCTTAGCGAGTCACACTGAAGCTTTCTTT. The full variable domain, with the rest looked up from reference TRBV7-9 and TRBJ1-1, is DTGVSQNPRHKITKRGQNVTFRCDPISEHNRLYWYRQTLGQGPEFLTYFQNEAQLEKSRLLSDRFSAERPKGSFSTLEIQRTEQGDSAMYLCASSLASHTEAFFGQGTRLTVV.

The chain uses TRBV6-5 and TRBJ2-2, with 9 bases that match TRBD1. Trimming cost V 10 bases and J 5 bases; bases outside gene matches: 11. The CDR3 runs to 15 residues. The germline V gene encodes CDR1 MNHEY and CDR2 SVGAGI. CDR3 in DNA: TGTGCCACCTCGTCGGGACAGGGTGGGACCGGGGAGCTGTTTTTT. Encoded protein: CATSSGQGGTGELFF.

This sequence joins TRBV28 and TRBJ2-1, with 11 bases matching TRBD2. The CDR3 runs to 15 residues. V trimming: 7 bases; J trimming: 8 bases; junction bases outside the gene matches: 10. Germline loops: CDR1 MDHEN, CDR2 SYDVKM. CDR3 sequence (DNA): TGTGCCAGCACCCGGGGTAGCGGGGGGGTTGATGAGCAGTTCTTC. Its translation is CASTRGSGGVDEQFF.

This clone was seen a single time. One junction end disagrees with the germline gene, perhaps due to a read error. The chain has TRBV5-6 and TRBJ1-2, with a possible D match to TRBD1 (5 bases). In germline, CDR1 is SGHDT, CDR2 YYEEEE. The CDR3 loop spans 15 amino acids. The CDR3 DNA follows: TGTGCCAGCAGCTTAAGCCAAGCAGGGAACTCTAACAGTTGCTTC. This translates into CASSLSQAGNSNSCF. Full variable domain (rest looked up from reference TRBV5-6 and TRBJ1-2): DAGVTQSPTHLIKTRGQQVTLRCSPKSGHDTVSWYQQALGQGPQFIFQYYEEEERQRGNFPDRFSGHQFPNYSSELNVNALLLGDSALYLCASSLSQAGNSNSCFGSGTRLTVV.

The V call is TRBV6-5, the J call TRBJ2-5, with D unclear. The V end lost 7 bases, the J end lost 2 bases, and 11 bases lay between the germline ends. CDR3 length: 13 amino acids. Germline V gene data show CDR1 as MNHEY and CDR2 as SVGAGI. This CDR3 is CASKTSVQETQYF. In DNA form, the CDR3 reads TGTGCCAGCAAAACGTCAGTTCAAGAGACCCAGTACTTC.

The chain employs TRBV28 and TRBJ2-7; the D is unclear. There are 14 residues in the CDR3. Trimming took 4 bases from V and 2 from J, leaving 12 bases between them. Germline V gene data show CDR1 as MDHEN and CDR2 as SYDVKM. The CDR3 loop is CASSSPHLPYEQYF. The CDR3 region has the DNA TGTGCCAGCAGTTCCCCACACCTCCCCTACGAGCAGTACTTC.

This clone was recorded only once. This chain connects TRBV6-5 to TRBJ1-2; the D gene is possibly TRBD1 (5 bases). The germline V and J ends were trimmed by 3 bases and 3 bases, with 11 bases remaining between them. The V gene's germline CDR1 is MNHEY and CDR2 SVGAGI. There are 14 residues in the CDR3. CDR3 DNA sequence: TGTGCCAGCAGTTATAGCAGGGAGGACTATGGCTACACCTTC. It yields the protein CASSYSREDYGYTF.